The rows below give T cell receptor beta chains drawn from one sample of a study of identical twins. TCRdb itself ran the 5' RACE reads through MiXCR, one entry per CDR3 protein. This sample has about 700,000 distinct CDR3 sequences, with about 9.4% found just once. This sample also appeared in a second study, on yellow fever vaccine responses in identical twins.

The sample taken for sequencing was PBMCs. The receptor source for this set is a woman between 18 and 29 years old in good health. The conserved cysteine and the conserved F or W are not part of the CDR3 here. Not all rows give a size; the values are once, few, many and, for expanded clones, a class.

TRBV5-1 many ASNLLGTSDHEQY
TRBV15 many ATSGPGGMPTKAF
TRBV7-9 many AVGLAGTDTQY
TRBV7-9 many ASAGKGSEQF
TRBV24-1 NA ATSDSRTSGRADTQY
TRBV2 NA ATALVEQF
TRBV20-1 NA SASDSGEGYEQY
TRBV3-1 NA ASSLGGLGTHSYNEQF
TRBV4-1 few ASSHARGTVDTGELF
TRBV4-3 many ASSQDRELF
TRBV20-1 NA SARDRGASNPYNEQF
TRBV4-2 NA ASSQEGSGTAKETQY
TRBV2 few ASSGTGAVQETQY
TRBV28 few ASSLIGGGATEAF
TRBV29-1 many SVERDTDYQETQY
TRBV7-6 few ASFQQNGETQY
TRBV5-1 many ASSLSGDSYGYT
TRBV27 few ASSSRGGLYEQY
TRBV4-3 many ASSQDRAQGFNQPQH
TRBV6-2/TRBV6-3 few ARTGQGAYEQY
TRBV3-1 NA ASSRGEGARYEQY
TRBV6-5 few ASSYSPGGNTEAF
TRBV7-9 NA ASSFSTNTDTQY
TRBV2 few ASKLHPSYEQY
TRBV30 NA AWSGLRNTGELF
TRBV12-3/TRBV12-4 many ASRQTGYLYEQY
TRBV10-2 few AIGTSGGETQY
TRBV20-1 NA SARGGQKIRQGEKLF
TRBV21-1 NA ASDQPHRASLVYEQY
TRBV6-1 NA ASSDYYTPFYEQY
TRBV7-2 many ASSPRQGGYIQY
TRBV6-2/TRBV6-3 few ASSQKNEQF
TRBV20-1 NA SARDQGRGADTQY
TRBV6-5 few ASSYSVGGAADTQY
TRBV10-3 NA AIRVAGGTSYEQY
TRBV20-1 few SAIPSLSYEQY
TRBV20-1 many SARTDRDAYEQY
TRBV6-2/TRBV6-3 few ASRPLGLVGPNEQF
TRBV9 NA ASSGNPTGFFNEQF
TRBV20-1 few SATGQATRGTYEQY
TRBV13 few ASSQRGPDEQF
TRBV6-1 many ASRVAGGANEQF
TRBV29-1 many SVTGILGAKNIQY
TRBV7-2 NA ASRLRTDSPLH
TRBV27 NA ASSLTGALGNEQF
TRBV20-1 NA SARSRTGGPQREQF